Presented here are 30 T cell receptor beta chains from one specimen sequenced in a study of blood T cell repertoires in COVID-19. Clones were sequenced by immunoSEQ multiplex PCR, and TCRdb holds only the in-frame ones, with some missing. This table holds roughly 71,000 clones, 86% found once. Sequencing used peripheral blood. These receptors all come from a man aged 25-40 years with acute or convalescent COVID-19.

The chain joins TRBV6-5 to TRBJ1-2, with no clear D. The germline V gene encodes CDR1 MNHEY and CDR2 SVGAGI. Trimming took 0 bases from V and 4 from J, leaving 15 bases between them. The CDR3 extends over 16 amino acids. The CDR3 sequence: CASSYSRRDGVYGYTF. CDR3 nucleotide sequence: TGTGCCAGCAGTTACTCGAGGAGGGATGGTGTCTATGGCTACACCTTC.

V and J are TRBV4-2 and TRBJ1-2; weak D call: TRBD1 (6 bases). Trimming took 2 bases from V and 4 from J, leaving 11 bases between them. There are 14 residues in the CDR3. Per the germline V gene, CDR1 is LGHNA and CDR2 is YNFKEQ. CDR3 residues: CASSQRDMGYGYTF. CDR3 DNA sequence: TGTGCCAGCAGCCAAAGGGACATGGGCTATGGCTACACCTTC.

The CDR3 sequence: CASSLEYNQPQHF. Here the CDR3 DNA reads TGTGCCAGCAGCTTGGAGTACAATCAGCCCCAGCATTTT. The rearrangement links TRBV7-2 to TRBJ1-5; D is undetermined. The CDR3 consists of 13 residues. Germline CDR1 reads SGHTA; CDR2 reads FQGNSA. The V gene lost 3 bases and the J gene lost 3 bases, with 6 bases spanning the gap.

The chain's CDR3 is CASSPGGDRGSRNTIYF. DNA for the CDR3: TGCGCCAGCAGCCCTGGTGGGGACAGGGGGTCCAGAAACACCATATATTTT. The chain has TRBV5-1 and TRBJ1-3; TRBD1 matches at 11 bases. This CDR3 is 17 amino acids long. CDR1 is SGHRS and CDR2 is YFSETQ in the germline V gene. V shed 4 bases, J shed 5 bases, and the junction held 11 bases outside the gene matches. Using reference TRBV5-1 and TRBJ1-3 for the parts outside the CDR3, the full variable domain is KAGVTQTPRYLIKTRGQQVTLSCSPISGHRSVSWYQQTPGQGLQFLFEYFSETQRNKGNFPGRFSGRQFSNSRSEMNVSTLELGDSALYLCASSPGGDRGSRNTIYFGEGSWLTVV.

This clone occurred once. Here the CDR3 DNA reads TGTGCCAGCAGCTTCCAGGGCTATAATTCACCCCTCCACTTT. The encoded protein is CASSFQGYNSPLHF. The J gene is TRBJ1-6, the V gene TRBV5-5; D possibly corresponds to TRBD1 (5 bases). The CDR3 has 14 residues. Germline V gene sequence: CDR1 SGHKS, CDR2 YYEKEE (reference sequence). With 2 bases removed from V and 3 bases from J, the gap between germline ends came to 6 bases.

The V gene is TRBV19, the J gene TRBJ2-6; possible D gene TRBD1, 5 bases. V was cut by 10 bases and J by 0 bases, with 10 bases left in between. CDR1 and CDR2 (germline): LNHDA, SQIVND (reference sequence). The length of the CDR3 is 14 residues. DNA for the CDR3: TGTGCCACCGCAGGGATCTCTGGGGCCAACGTCCTGACTTTC. It codes for CATAGISGANVLTF. The variable domain in full, completed from reference TRBV19 and TRBJ2-6, reads DGGITQSPKYLFRKEGQNVTLSCEQNLNHDAMYWYRQDPGQGLRLIYYSQIVNDFQKGDIAEGYSVSREKKESFPLTVTSAQKNPTAFYLCATAGISGANVLTFGAGSRLTVL.

The CDR3 region has the DNA TGTGCCAGCAGTTACTCAGGGGGATACTCCTACGAGCAGTACTTC. Protein product: CASSYSGGYSYEQYF. The rearrangement joins TRBV6-6 to TRBJ2-7; D possibly corresponds to TRBD1 (6 bases). With 0 bases removed from V and 0 bases from J, the gap between germline ends came to 9 bases. The CDR3 runs 15 residues. Germline CDR1 is MNHNY and CDR2 is SVGAGI (reference sequence).

The chain carries TRBV6-5 and TRBJ1-2, with D unclear. The germline gives CDR1 MNHEY, CDR2 SVGAGI. Trimming cost V 8 bases and J 4 bases, with 17 bases left between them. This CDR3 is 14 amino acids long. The CDR3: CASFQIGRGYGYTF. DNA for the CDR3: TGTGCCAGCTTCCAAATTGGCCGCGGCTATGGCTACACCTTC.

The chain recombines TRBV19 with TRBJ1-1; 7 bases are a match to TRBD1. V lost 4 bases, J lost 4 bases, and 9 bases stayed unmatched. The CDR3 runs 15 residues. CDR1 and CDR2 from the germline V gene are LNHDA and SQIVND (reference sequence). CDR3 amino acids: CASSSPTGLFTEAFF. In DNA, the CDR3 is TGTGCCAGTAGTAGCCCGACAGGGTTATTCACTGAAGCTTTCTTT.

The V and J genes are TRBV18 and TRBJ1-5; 8 positions agree with TRBD1. This CDR3 has 15 residues. CDR1 and CDR2 from the germline V gene are KGHSH and LQKENI. V was clipped by 4 bases and J by 8 bases; unmatched bases: 10. CDR3 coding DNA: TGTGCCAGCTCACTGCACAGGGGGGACGGAGAGCCCCAGCATTTT. Protein product: CASSLHRGDGEPQHF.

This clone is a singleton in its sample. The chain uses TRBV30 and TRBJ2-3; no firm D call. Per the germline V gene, CDR1 is GTSNPN and CDR2 is SVGIG (reference sequence). CDR3 size: 16 residues. V was cut by 4 bases and J by 3 bases, with 20 bases left in between. The CDR3 sequence: CAWTRRGLQYTDTQYF. The CDR3 nucleotides are TGTGCCTGGACACGCCGAGGCCTTCAGTATACAGATACGCAGTATTTT.

V is TRBV29-1 and J is TRBJ1-2; 7 bases agree with TRBD1. The germline gives CDR1 SQVTM, CDR2 ANQGSEA. The CDR3 spans 13 residues. Trimming at V came to 6 bases and at J to 2 bases, leaving 6 bases not matched to a gene. The CDR3 loop reads CSVEPDRNYGYTF. For the CDR3, the DNA is TGCAGCGTAGAACCGGACAGGAACTATGGCTACACCTTC.

This rearrangement joins TRBV3-1 (or the pseudogene TRBV3-2) to TRBJ2-7; TRBD2 agrees at 14 bases. Germline V gives CDR1 LGHDT, CDR2 YNNKEL (reference sequence). This CDR3 spans 16 amino acids. V lost 2 bases to trimming and J lost 3 bases; unmatched junction nucleotides: 3. The CDR3 protein is CASSQPGLAGVYEQYF. The CDR3 nucleotides read TGTGCCAGCAGCCAACCGGGACTAGCGGGAGTCTACGAGCAGTACTTC.

In this sample, this clone turned up once. The chain joins TRBV14 to TRBJ1-6, with D perhaps matching TRBD1 (6 bases). Per the germline V gene, CDR1 is SGHDN and CDR2 is FVKESK. The ends were cut back, 0 bases at V and 9 bases at J, with 12 bases in the middle. This CDR3 region has 15 residues. CDR3 DNA sequence: TGTGCCAGCAGCCAAGACAGGGGATTCGGTTCACCCCTCCACTTT. Its translation is CASSQDRGFGSPLHF.

The chain couples TRBV3-1 (or the pseudogene TRBV3-2) to TRBJ1-3, with D unresolved. The germline V and J ends were trimmed by 8 bases and 4 bases, with 6 bases remaining between them. The CDR3 runs 11 residues. CDR1 and CDR2 (germline): LGHDT, YNNKEL (reference sequence). The CDR3 reads CASLSGNTIYF. DNA for the CDR3: TGTGCCAGCCTCTCCGGAAACACCATATATTTT.

The rearrangement uses TRBV2 and TRBJ2-1; D possibly corresponds to TRBD1 (6 bases). CDR3 length: 15 residues. Trimming pared 5 bases from V and 1 base from J, leaving 12 bases between. Per the germline V gene, CDR1 is SNHLY and CDR2 is FYNNEI. The DNA of the CDR3 is TGTGCCAGCAGTTCCGACAGGCGATCCTACAATGAGCAGTTCTTC. Translated, it gives CASSSDRRSYNEQFF.

This chain uses TRBV2 with TRBJ2-2; D uncertain. This CDR3 region has 14 residues. Between the trimmed V and J ends, which lost 4 bases and 4 bases, there was a span of 10 bases. The germline V gene encodes CDR1 SNHLY and CDR2 FYNNEI. CDR3 sequence (DNA): TGTGCCAGCAGTGGTTCGTTATTCACCGGGGAGCTGTTTTTT. It specifies CASSGSLFTGELFF.

The V call is TRBV3-1 (or the pseudogene TRBV3-2), the J call TRBJ2-2; possibly TRBD2 for D (5 bases). Germline values: CDR1 LGHDT, CDR2 YNNKEL (reference sequence). The CDR3 runs to 15 residues. Deletions cut 1 base from V and 5 bases from J, with 11 bases between. CDR3 sequence (DNA): TGTGCCAGCAGCCAAGCCGGGTGGAGGACCGGGGAGCTGTTTTTT. It translates to CASSQAGWRTGELFF.

This sequence joins TRBV5-8 and TRBJ2-7, with a weak D call TRBD1 (5 bases). The CDR3 is 15 residues long. Germline CDR1 reads SGHTS; CDR2 reads YDEGEE. V was pared by 4 bases and J by 2 bases, with 16 bases between. The chain's CDR3 is CASSRTRDPPYEQYV. The CDR3 nucleotides read TGTGCCAGCAGCCGGACAAGGGATCCCCCCTACGAGCAGTACGTC.

The chain has TRBV5-4 and TRBJ1-3; 8 bases fit TRBD1. Germline trimming cut 4 bases from V and 4 bases from J; bases unmatched to any gene: 4. The CDR3 loop spans 14 amino acids. Germline-derived CDR1 and CDR2 are SGHNT and YYREEE (reference sequence). The CDR3 bases are TGTGCCAGCAGCGAACGGACAGGGGGAAACACCATATATTTT. It translates to CASSERTGGNTIYF.

This sequence joins TRBV27 and TRBJ2-1; TRBD1 matches 8 bases. CDR3 length equals 16 residues. The V gene's germline CDR1 is MNHEY and CDR2 SMNVEV (reference sequence). Trimming removed 4 bases from V and 1 base from J; junction bases left unmatched: 6. The CDR3: CASSSNRQGSYNEQFF. CDR3 bases: TGTGCCAGCAGTTCGAACCGACAGGGGTCCTACAATGAGCAGTTCTTC.

The CDR3 protein is CASTPTLQPNSPLHF. The CDR3 bases are TGTGCCAGCACACCCACCTTACAGCCTAATTCACCCCTCCACTTT. The chain employs TRBV9 and TRBJ1-6; D ambiguous. The V end was cut by 6 bases, the J end by 6 bases, with 16 bases between. The CDR3 is 15 residues long. The germline CDR1 and CDR2 sequences are SGDLS and YYNGEE.

CDR3 in amino acids: CASSLRDLNEQFF. Written as DNA, the CDR3 is TGTGCCAGCAGTCTCCGGGACTTAAATGAGCAGTTCTTC. V and J are TRBV12-3 or TRBV12-4 and TRBJ2-1, with D perhaps TRBD2 (6 bases). Between the trimmed V and J ends, which lost 5 bases and 7 bases, there was a span of 12 bases. The CDR3 is 13 residues long.

The gene calls are TRBV2 and TRBJ1-4; 9 nucleotides match TRBD1. The trim removed 6 bases at V and 7 bases at J, leaving 6 bases unmatched. CDR3 length: 14 residues. In germline, CDR1 is SNHLY, CDR2 FYNNEI. CDR3: CASRRGQGFEKLFF. In DNA form, the CDR3 reads TGTGCCAGCAGGAGAGGACAGGGGTTTGAAAAACTGTTTTTT. The complete variable domain, with remaining parts taken from reference TRBV2 and TRBJ1-4, reads EPEVTQTPSHQVTQMGQEVILRCVPISNHLYFYWYRQILGQKVEFLVSFYNNEISEKSEIFDDQFSVERPDGSNFTLKIRSTKLEDSAMYFCASRRGQGFEKLFFGSGTQLSVL.

The chain employs TRBV2 and TRBJ1-1; unclear D gene. The CDR3 is 13 residues long. V lost 8 bases and J lost 1, with 11 bases in between. CDR1 is SNHLY and CDR2 is FYNNEI in the germline V gene. The CDR3 spells CASQADENTEAFF. DNA of the CDR3: TGTGCCAGCCAGGCAGACGAGAACACTGAAGCTTTCTTT.

V usage is TRBV19 and J usage is TRBJ2-2; 7 bases match TRBD2. V was pared by 0 bases and J by 15 bases, with 10 bases of the junction left unmatched. This CDR3 is built from 14 residues. Germline assignment: CDR1 LNHDA and CDR2 SQIVND (reference sequence). The CDR3 here is CASSIDRDRLAVFF. The CDR3 DNA sequence: TGTGCCAGTAGTATAGACCGGGACCGACTAGCAGTGTTTTTT.

The chain joins TRBV7-9 to TRBJ2-3, with 8 bases lining up with TRBD2. Germline V gene sequence: CDR1 SEHNR, CDR2 FQNEAQ (reference sequence). The CDR3 runs 16 residues. J was trimmed by 2 bases and V by 3 bases; bases with no gene match: 7. The CDR3 loop reads CASSFVAGQSTDTQYF. The CDR3 nucleotides read TGTGCCAGCAGCTTCGTAGCGGGGCAATCCACAGATACGCAGTATTTT.

This clone was detected once. The rearrangement joins TRBV19 to TRBJ1-4; D is unclear. Germline lookup yields CDR1 LNHDA and CDR2 SQIVND (reference sequence). The CDR3 is 15 residues long. V lost 5 bases and J 8 bases, leaving 18 bases between the germline ends. The CDR3 DNA follows: TGTGCCAGTAGTGCCTCAACAGACCTGTGGGAAAAACTGTTTTTT. This encodes CASSASTDLWEKLFF.

This clone was detected only once. The rearrangement joins TRBV10-3 to TRBJ2-7, with D possibly being TRBD1 (7 bases). V was shortened by 6 bases and J by 3 bases, with 15 bases between the two germline ends. The CDR3 contains 14 residues. Per germline, CDR1 ENHRY and CDR2 SYGVKD. The CDR3 loop reads CAISGGQLGYEQYV. CDR3 nucleotides: TGTGCCATCAGCGGGGGACAGTTGGGCTACGAGCAGTACGTC.

The chain employs TRBV30 and TRBJ1-3; D call uncertain. The CDR3 runs to 14 residues. V was pared by 2 bases and J by 0 bases, with 8 bases between. Germline lookup yields CDR1 GTSNPN and CDR2 SVGIG (reference sequence). The CDR3, as DNA: TGTGCCTGGAGTCAGAGACTCTCTGGAAACACCATATATTTT. It encodes CAWSQRLSGNTIYF.